This entry lists 22 T cell receptor beta chains sequenced from one sample in a study of identical twins. In TCRdb, the 5' RACE reads were re-called with MiXCR into one record per CDR3 protein. Of around 490,000 distinct CDR3 sequences listed, approximately 20% were seen once; the top ten hold 0.4% to 0.6%. These data also formed part of another study, on yellow fever vaccine responses in identical twins.

The source material was CD4+ T cells sorted from blood. These receptor sequences come from a woman younger than 35 in good health.

The chain couples TRBV10-3 to TRBJ2-1, with 10 bases fitting TRBD2. Germline CDR1 and CDR2: ENHRY and SYGVKD. V shed 2 bases, J shed 8 bases, and the junction held 12 bases outside the gene matches. The CDR3 runs 17 residues. The CDR3 bases are TGTGCCATCAGTGAGGTACTTAAGCGGGGGGGCGTCCATGAGCAGTTCTTC. Protein: CAISEVLKRGGVHEQFF.

The table lists this clonotype with a few counts. The rearrangement joins TRBV12-3 or TRBV12-4 to TRBJ1-1; D gene unclear. V was shortened by 1 base and J by 3 bases, with 3 bases between the two germline ends. The CDR3 spans 12 residues. CDR3 region: CASSLVYTEAFF. CDR3 in DNA: TGTGCCAGCAGTTTAGTGTACACTGAAGCTTTCTTT.

The table lists this clonotype with a few counts. The CDR3 bases are TGTGCCAGCAGCCTGCTAGCGGGAGTTCGTCAAGAGACCCAGTACTTC. It encodes CASSLLAGVRQETQYF. The rearrangement links TRBV14 to TRBJ2-5, with 10 bases lining up with TRBD2. There are 16 residues in the CDR3. J lost 2 bases, V lost 4 bases, and 7 bases had no gene match. Germline V gene sequence: CDR1 SGHDN, CDR2 FVKESK.

This clonotype was picked up a small number of times. The rearrangement joins TRBV7-8 to TRBJ2-2; D remains unclear. This CDR3 has 15 amino acids. The germline V gene has CDR1 SGHVS and CDR2 FQNEAQ. V lost 6 bases and J 1 base, leaving 12 bases between the germline ends. CDR3 region: CASSPVGKNTGELFF. The DNA of the CDR3 is TGTGCCAGCAGTCCCGTTGGGAAGAACACCGGGGAGCTGTTTTTT.

The chain couples TRBV29-1 to TRBJ2-1, with TRBD2 identical over 8 bases. The CDR3 totals 11 residues. V was pared by 4 bases and J by 9 bases, with 2 bases of the junction left unmatched. Per germline, CDR1 SQVTM and CDR2 ANQGSEA. This chain's CDR3 is CSVGLAGEQFF. The CDR3 nucleotides are TGCAGCGTTGGGCTAGCGGGTGAGCAGTTCTTC.

V gene TRBV10-3 combines with J gene TRBJ2-1; either TRBD1 or TRBD2 may fit D (5 bases each). V lost 9 bases to trimming and J lost 5 bases, with 11 bases between them. This CDR3 region has 12 residues. Per the germline V gene, CDR1 is ENHRY and CDR2 is SYGVKD. The CDR3 sequence is CAMGRDHNEQFF. The CDR3 DNA sequence: TGTGCCATGGGTCGGGACCACAATGAGCAGTTCTTC.

The chain employs TRBV24-1 and TRBJ2-1, with 9 bases aligning to TRBD1. CDR1 is KGHDR and CDR2 is SFDVKD in the germline V gene. This CDR3 contains 16 residues. V lost 0 bases, J lost 5 bases, and 4 bases stayed unmatched. The CDR3 here is CATSDLGTGTNNEQFF. The CDR3 DNA follows: TGTGCCACCAGTGATTTGGGGACAGGGACAAACAATGAGCAGTTCTTC.

The chain joins TRBV7-8 to TRBJ2-1; D is perhaps TRBD2 (5 bases). The V end lost 3 bases, the J end lost 3 bases, and 21 bases lay between the germline ends. The CDR3 has 18 amino acids. CDR1 and CDR2 from the germline V gene are SGHVS and FQNEAQ. For the CDR3, the DNA is TGTGCCAGCAGCTTGACTGATGCGTGGGAGCTCTACTACAATGAGCAGTTCTTC. Translated, it gives CASSLTDAWELYYNEQFF.

V and J are TRBV10-2 and TRBJ2-2, with D unresolved. Germline CDR1 and CDR2: WSHSY and SAAADI. V was trimmed by 3 bases and J by 3 bases, leaving 8 bases between them. The CDR3 runs to 14 residues. The CDR3 region is CASSELGYTGELFF. CDR3 coding DNA: TGCGCCAGCAGTGAATTGGGTTACACCGGGGAGCTGTTTTTT.

The chain couples TRBV7-2 to TRBJ2-5, with TRBD2 as a possible D gene (5 bases). Germline loops: CDR1 SGHTA, CDR2 FQGNSA. The CDR3 has 14 amino acids. Trimming removed 5 bases from V and 1 base from J, with 11 bases in between. This CDR3 reads CASSPEAVQETQYF. CDR3 coding DNA: TGTGCCAGCAGCCCAGAAGCGGTCCAAGAGACCCAGTACTTC.

V is TRBV15 and J is TRBJ2-1, with TRBD2 as a possible D gene (5 bases). The V and J ends lost 0 bases and 2 bases respectively, with 8 bases between them. Germline V CDR1 and CDR2: LNHNV, YYDKDF (reference sequence). This CDR3 is 15 amino acids long. The CDR3: CATSRDGVPYNEQFF. The CDR3 nucleotides read TGTGCCACCAGCAGAGACGGGGTGCCCTACAATGAGCAGTTCTTC.

The J gene is TRBJ1-6, the V gene TRBV2; TRBD1 agrees at 7 bases. V dropped 6 bases and J dropped 6; count of bases not matched to a gene: 5. CDR1 SNHLY and CDR2 FYNNEI come from the germline V gene. The CDR3 is made up of 14 amino acids. CDR3 residues: CASRSGQTNSPLHF. In nucleotides, the CDR3 is TGTGCCAGCAGGTCGGGACAGACTAATTCACCCCTCCACTTT.

The rearrangement joins TRBV6-5 to TRBJ1-5; D is uncertain. Trimming left V 2 bases short and J 5 bases short, with 13 bases between. Germline CDR1 reads MNHEY; CDR2 reads SVGAGI. The CDR3 runs 15 residues. CDR3 protein: CASSYRVERDQPQHF. In DNA, the CDR3 is TGTGCCAGCAGTTACCGAGTAGAAAGGGATCAGCCCCAGCATTTT.

This clonotype was detected ten times or more. The rearrangement joins TRBV7-9 to TRBJ1-4; tentative D call: TRBD1 (5 bases). Germline V gives CDR1 SEHNR, CDR2 FQNEAQ (reference sequence). The CDR3 extends over 13 amino acids. The V end was cut by 6 bases, the J end by 5 bases, with 10 bases between. This CDR3 is CASSDRGNEKLFF. DNA of the CDR3: TGTGCCAGCAGTGACAGAGGAAATGAAAAACTGTTTTTT.

The chain couples TRBV6-1 to TRBJ1-5; TRBD1 might be the D (5 bases). The germline V gene encodes CDR1 MNHNS and CDR2 SASEGT. There are 16 residues in the CDR3. V lost 8 bases, J lost 5 bases, and 22 bases lay in between. The CDR3 coding sequence is TGTGCCAGCTCACTAGAAGGGGTGGCGGGTGATCAGCCCCAGCATTTT. Amino acids: CASSLEGVAGDQPQHF.

This clonotype came up many times. V gene TRBV5-1 combines with J gene TRBJ1-5; D is uncertain. The CDR3 has 15 residues. The V gene's germline CDR1 is SGHRS and CDR2 YFSETQ. V lost 4 bases and J lost 0, with 11 bases in between. CDR3 nucleotide sequence: TGCGCCAGCAGCGTGGATAACTATAGCAATCAGCCCCAGCATTTT. Protein: CASSVDNYSNQPQHF.

This rearrangement joins TRBV27 to TRBJ2-3; D is possibly TRBD2 (6 bases). Germline V lookup: CDR1 MNHEY, CDR2 SMNVEV (reference sequence). The CDR3 has 12 amino acids. The V end lost 8 bases, the J end lost 2 bases, and 8 bases lay between the germline ends. This CDR3 is CASRGLTDTQYF. The CDR3 DNA reads TGTGCCAGCCGGGGACTCACAGATACGCAGTATTTT.

This clonotype has just a few counts. V gene TRBV12-3 or TRBV12-4 combines with J gene TRBJ2-3, with D perhaps TRBD2 (5 bases). There are 15 residues in the CDR3. V gave up 2 bases and J gave up 1 base, with 10 bases separating them. CDR3 in DNA: TGTGCCAGCAGTTTATGGCCCGGGGGCACAGATACGCAGTATTTT. It yields the protein CASSLWPGGTDTQYF.

This clonotype was seen a few times. This chain joins TRBV18 and TRBJ1-1; 8 bases match TRBD1. CDR1 KGHSH and CDR2 LQKENI come from the germline V gene. V was pared by 1 base and J by 2 bases, with 9 bases of the junction left unmatched. The length of the CDR3 is 17 residues. CDR3 protein: CASSPLSPTGANTEAFF. In DNA, the CDR3 is TGTGCCAGCTCACCACTATCCCCGACAGGGGCAAACACTGAAGCTTTCTTT.

This clonotype turned up a few times. V and J are TRBV9 and TRBJ2-3; 7 nucleotides align to TRBD2. This CDR3 is 14 amino acids long. The ends lost 3 bases at V and 1 base at J; junction bases unmatched: 2. Germline CDR1 and CDR2: SGDLS and YYNGEE. The CDR3 bases are TGTGCCAGCAGCGAGAGCGGGGGCACAGATACGCAGTATTTT. This codes for CASSESGGTDTQYF.

V and J are TRBV24-1 and TRBJ2-1; 12 positions match TRBD2. Germline values: CDR1 KGHDR, CDR2 SFDVKD. V lost 0 bases to trimming and J lost 4 bases; unmatched junction nucleotides: 6. This CDR3 region has 18 residues. DNA for the CDR3: TGTGCCACCAGTGATTTGAAACTAGCGGGAGGAGGGTACAATGAGCAGTTCTTC. It specifies CATSDLKLAGGGYNEQFF.

The count of this clonotype is one. The gene calls are TRBV6-1 and TRBJ2-7; TRBD1 matches 7 bases. CDR1 and CDR2 from the germline V gene are MNHNS and SASEGT. V was pared by 8 bases and J by 3 bases, with 13 bases of the junction left unmatched. The CDR3 loop spans 15 amino acids. The CDR3 is CASSQGQTHYYEQYV. The CDR3 coding sequence is TGTGCCAGCTCCCAGGGACAGACTCACTACTACGAGCAGTACGTC.